Listed here are 5 T cell receptor beta chains from one sample, sequenced in a study of cytomegalovirus exposure and HLA in healthy donors. Both 60 Vbeta primers and 13 Jbeta primers went into the PCR. Some clones are missing from TCRdb's copy, which holds only in-frame ones; the method was immunoSEQ multiplex PCR. The sample has 90,000 to 120,000 clones, roughly 82% seen once. Source material: PBMCs. These receptors were taken from a woman aged 18-29 years in good health and CMV-seronegative.

The V call is TRBV19, the J call TRBJ1-2; perhaps TRBD1 as D (6 bases). The CDR3 length is 15 residues. Trimming pared 5 bases from V and 2 bases from J, leaving 15 bases between. Germline CDR1 and CDR2: LNHDA and SQIVND (reference sequence). CDR3 region: CASSSQAGENYGYTF. CDR3 bases: TGTGCCAGTAGTTCGCAGGCAGGGGAAAACTATGGCTACACCTTC. Complete variable domain (other parts from reference TRBV19 and TRBJ1-2): DGGITQSPKYLFRKEGQNVTLSCEQNLNHDAMYWYRQDPGQGLRLIYYSQIVNDFQKGDIAEGYSVSREKKESFPLTVTSAQKNPTAFYLCASSSQAGENYGYTFGSGTRLTVV.

The rearrangement links TRBV30 to TRBJ1-2, with D maybe TRBD1 (6 bases). This CDR3 has 13 residues. V lost 5 bases, J lost 5 bases, and 15 bases lay in between. The germline CDR1 and CDR2 sequences are GTSNPN and SVGIG (reference sequence). The CDR3 coding sequence is TGTGCCTGGGAAAGACAGGTCGGGTATGGCTACACCTTC. Protein product: CAWERQVGYGYTF. The entire variable domain, with the rest obtained from reference TRBV30 and TRBJ1-2, is as follows: SQTIHQWPATLVQPVGSPLSLECTVEGTSNPNLYWYRQAAGRGLQLLFYSVGIGQISSEVPQNLSASRPQDRQFILSSKKLLLSDSGFYLCAWERQVGYGYTFGSGTRLTVV.

V gene TRBV6-1 combines with J gene TRBJ2-7; the D gene is possibly TRBD1 (6 bases). Germline CDR1 MNHNS, CDR2 SASEGT. V was pared by 4 bases and J by 1 base, with 14 bases between. The CDR3 runs 15 residues. Here the CDR3 reads CASSVLGAASYEQYF. The CDR3 region has the DNA TGTGCCAGCAGTGTGCTGGGGGCGGCATCCTACGAGCAGTACTTC.

There are a few counts of this clone. V and J are TRBV6-1 and TRBJ1-4; D perhaps matches TRBD1 (5 bases). CDR3 length equals 16 residues. V was clipped by 4 bases and J by 0 bases, with 12 bases between them. Germline V gene sequence: CDR1 MNHNS, CDR2 SASEGT. CDR3 amino acids: CASSGRQSPTNEKLFF. The CDR3, as DNA: TGTGCCAGCAGTGGGAGACAGAGCCCAACTAATGAAAAACTGTTTTTT.

V usage is TRBV7-8 and J usage is TRBJ2-3; D unclear. Germline V gene lookup returns CDR1 SGHVS and CDR2 FQNEAQ. The CDR3 length is 14 residues. Trimming pared 1 base from V and 0 bases from J, leaving 5 bases between. CDR3 sequence reads: CASSLVRSTDTQYF. CDR3 nucleotides: TGTGCCAGCAGCTTAGTACGGAGCACAGATACGCAGTATTTT.